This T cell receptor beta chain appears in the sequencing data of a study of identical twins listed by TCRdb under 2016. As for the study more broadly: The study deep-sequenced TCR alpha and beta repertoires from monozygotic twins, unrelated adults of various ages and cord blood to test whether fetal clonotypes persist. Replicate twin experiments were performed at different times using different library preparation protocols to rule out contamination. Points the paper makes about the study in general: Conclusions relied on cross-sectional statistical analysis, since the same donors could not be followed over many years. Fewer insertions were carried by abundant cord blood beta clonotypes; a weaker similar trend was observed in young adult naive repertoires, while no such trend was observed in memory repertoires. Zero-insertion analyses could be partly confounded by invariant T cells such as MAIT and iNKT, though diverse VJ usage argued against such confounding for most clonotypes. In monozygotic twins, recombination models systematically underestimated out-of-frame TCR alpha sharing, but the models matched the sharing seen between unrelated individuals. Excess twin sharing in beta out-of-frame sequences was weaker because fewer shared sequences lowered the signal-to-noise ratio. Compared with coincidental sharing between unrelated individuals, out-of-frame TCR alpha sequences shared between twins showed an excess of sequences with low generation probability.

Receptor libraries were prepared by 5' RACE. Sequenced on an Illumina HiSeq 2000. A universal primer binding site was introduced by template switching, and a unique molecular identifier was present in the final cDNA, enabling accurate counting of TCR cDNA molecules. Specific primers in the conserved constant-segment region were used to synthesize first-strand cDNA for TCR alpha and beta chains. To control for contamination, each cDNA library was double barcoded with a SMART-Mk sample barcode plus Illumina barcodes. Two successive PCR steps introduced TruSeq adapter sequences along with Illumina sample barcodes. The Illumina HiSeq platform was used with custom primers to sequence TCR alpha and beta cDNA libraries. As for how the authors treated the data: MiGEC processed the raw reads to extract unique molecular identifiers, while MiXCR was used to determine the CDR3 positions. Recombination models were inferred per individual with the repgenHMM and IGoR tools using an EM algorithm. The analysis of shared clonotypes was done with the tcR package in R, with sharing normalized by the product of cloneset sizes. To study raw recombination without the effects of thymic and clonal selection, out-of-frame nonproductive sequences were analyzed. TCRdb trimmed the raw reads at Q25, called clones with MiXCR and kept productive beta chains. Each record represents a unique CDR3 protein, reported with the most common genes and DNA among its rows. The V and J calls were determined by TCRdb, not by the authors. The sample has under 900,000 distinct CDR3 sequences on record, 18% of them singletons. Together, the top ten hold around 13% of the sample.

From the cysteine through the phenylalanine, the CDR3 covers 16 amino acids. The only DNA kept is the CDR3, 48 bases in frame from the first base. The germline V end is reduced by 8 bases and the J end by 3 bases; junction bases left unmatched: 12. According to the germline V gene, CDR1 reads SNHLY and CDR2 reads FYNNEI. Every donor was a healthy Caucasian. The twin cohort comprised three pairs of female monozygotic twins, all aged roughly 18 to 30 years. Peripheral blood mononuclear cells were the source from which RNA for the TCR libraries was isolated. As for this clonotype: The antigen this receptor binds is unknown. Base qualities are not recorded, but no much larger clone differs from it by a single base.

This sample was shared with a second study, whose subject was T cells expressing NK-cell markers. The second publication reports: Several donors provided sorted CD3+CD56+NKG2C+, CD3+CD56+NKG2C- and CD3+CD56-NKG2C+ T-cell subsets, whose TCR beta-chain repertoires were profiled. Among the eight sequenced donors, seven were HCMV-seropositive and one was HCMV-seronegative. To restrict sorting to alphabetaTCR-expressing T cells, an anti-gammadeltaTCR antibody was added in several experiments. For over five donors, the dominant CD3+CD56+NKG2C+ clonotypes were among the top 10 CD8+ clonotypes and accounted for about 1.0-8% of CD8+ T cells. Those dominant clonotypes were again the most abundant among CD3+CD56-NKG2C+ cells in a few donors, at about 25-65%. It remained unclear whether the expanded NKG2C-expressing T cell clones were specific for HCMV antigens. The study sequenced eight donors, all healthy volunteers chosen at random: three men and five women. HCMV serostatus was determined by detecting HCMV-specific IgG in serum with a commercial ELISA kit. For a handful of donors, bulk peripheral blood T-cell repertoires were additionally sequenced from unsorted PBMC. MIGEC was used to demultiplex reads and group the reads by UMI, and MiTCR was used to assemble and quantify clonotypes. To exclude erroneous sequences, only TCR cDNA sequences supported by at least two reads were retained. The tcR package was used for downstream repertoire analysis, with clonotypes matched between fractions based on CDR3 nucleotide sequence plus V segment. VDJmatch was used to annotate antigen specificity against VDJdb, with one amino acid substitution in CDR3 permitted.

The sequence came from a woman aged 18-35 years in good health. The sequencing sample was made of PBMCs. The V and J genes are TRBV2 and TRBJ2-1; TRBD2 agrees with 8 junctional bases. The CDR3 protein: CASLRASGGDYNEQFF. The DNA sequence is TGTGCCAGCCTAAGAGCAAGCGGGGGAGACTACAATGAGCAGTTCTTC. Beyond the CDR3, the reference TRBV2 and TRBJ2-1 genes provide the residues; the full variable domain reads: EPEVTQTPSHQVTQMGQEVILRCVPISNHLYFYWYRQILGQKVEFLVSFYNNEISEKSEIFDDQFSVERPDGSNFTLKIRSTKLEDSAMYFCASLRASGGDYNEQFFGPGTRLTVL.